A single T cell receptor (beta chain) is shown here with its context. Its antigen is as yet unknown. Here immunoSEQ multiplex PCR was the method, and the copy in TCRdb shows in-frame clones only, minus some. This sample carries 65,000 to 90,000 clones, 88% of them seen once, and the ten largest clones take about a fifth. The source of the sample is a study of T cell responses to AZD1222 COVID-19 vaccine. Study-level results: Without day 14 samples, only post-peak T cell repertoires were studied. As reported, nearly half of all spike-specific TCRs target variant regions that are unmutated. Spike-specific TCR breadth and depth were elevated following two AZD1222 doses.

CDR1 and CDR2 (germline): MRHNA, SNTAGT. There are 14 residues in the CDR3. J gave up 7 bases and V 4 bases, and 1 base lay outside the gene matches. The TCR sequence derives from an adult in good health. The sample consisted of peripheral blood, taken on day 0 of AZD1222 vaccination. V is TRBV6-4 and J is TRBJ2-1; 13 positions agree with TRBD2. The CDR3 region has the DNA TGTGCCAGCAGTGGACTAGCGGGGGGAAATGAGCAGTTCTTC. Its protein is CASSGLAGGNEQFF.